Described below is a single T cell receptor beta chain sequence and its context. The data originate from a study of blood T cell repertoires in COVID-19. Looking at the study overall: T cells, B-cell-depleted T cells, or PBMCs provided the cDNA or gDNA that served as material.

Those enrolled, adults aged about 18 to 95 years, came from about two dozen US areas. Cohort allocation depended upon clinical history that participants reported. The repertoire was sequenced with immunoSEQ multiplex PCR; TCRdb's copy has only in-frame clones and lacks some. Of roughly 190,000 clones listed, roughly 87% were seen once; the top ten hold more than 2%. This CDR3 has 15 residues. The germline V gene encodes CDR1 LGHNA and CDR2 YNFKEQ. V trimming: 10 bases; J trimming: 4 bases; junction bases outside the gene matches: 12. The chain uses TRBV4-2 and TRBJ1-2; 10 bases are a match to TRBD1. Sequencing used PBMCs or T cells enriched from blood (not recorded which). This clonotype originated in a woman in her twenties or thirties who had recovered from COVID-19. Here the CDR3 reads CATTTTGGEAYGYTF. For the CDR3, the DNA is TGTGCCACCACAACGACAGGGGGCGAAGCCTATGGCTACACCTTC.